These 22 T cell receptor beta chains were sequenced from one sample in a study of T cell responses to AZD1222 COVID-19 vaccine. The assay was immunoSEQ multiplex PCR, and TCRdb's table has in-frame clones only and misses some. The data hold roughly 180,000 clones, with about 90% observed a single time. Material: peripheral blood, obtained 28 days after the second AZD1222 dose. The receptors were sampled from an adult who received the AZD1222 COVID-19 vaccine.

The rearrangement uses TRBV24-1 and TRBJ2-5; 9 bases are shared with TRBD1. This CDR3 comprises 16 residues. Germline V CDR1 and CDR2: KGHDR, SFDVKD. The junction had 9 bases not matched to a gene; V was cut back by 6 bases and J by 2 bases. The CDR3 DNA sequence: TGTGCCACCAGTCCATCCGGGACAGGGACGCAAGAGACCCAGTACTTC. Encoded protein: CATSPSGTGTQETQYF.

The chain has TRBV7-6 and TRBJ1-4; TRBD1 is a possible D gene (6 bases). CDR1 is SGHVS, CDR2 FNYEAQ, per germline. V lost 4 bases and J lost 8, with 17 bases in between. There are 15 residues in the CDR3. The CDR3 protein is CASSSRPLGGEKLFF. The CDR3 DNA sequence: TGTGCCAGCAGCTCCCGACCCCTGGGGGGCGAAAAACTGTTTTTT.

V is TRBV3-1 (or the pseudogene TRBV3-2) and J is TRBJ2-7; D is uncertain. The germline V and J ends were trimmed by 1 base and 2 bases, with 15 bases remaining between them. The CDR3 is 16 amino acids. Germline CDR1 reads LGHDT; CDR2 reads YNNKEL (reference sequence). CDR3 coding DNA: TGTGCCAGCAGCCAAGCTGCCTTCGACTCCCCCTACGAGCAGTACTTC. Protein sequence: CASSQAAFDSPYEQYF.

This rearrangement joins TRBV12-3 or TRBV12-4 to TRBJ2-7; TRBD1 is a possible D gene (7 bases). CDR3 length equals 13 residues. The V end lost 2 bases, the J end lost 7 bases, and 12 bases lay between the germline ends. Written as DNA, the CDR3 is TGTGCCAGCAGTTTAAGACAGGGAGGTGAGCAGTACTTC. It yields the protein CASSLRQGGEQYF.

This chain joins TRBV7-2 and TRBJ2-1; D gene unclear. This CDR3 has 18 residues. V dropped 2 bases and J dropped 0 bases, with 17 bases sitting between them. The germline V gene encodes CDR1 SGHTA and CDR2 FQGNSA. CDR3 residues: CASSLNSFRPSSYNEQFF. In nucleotides, the CDR3 is TGTGCCAGCAGCTTAAATAGCTTCCGCCCAAGCTCCTACAATGAGCAGTTCTTC.

The rearrangement joins TRBV28 to TRBJ1-5; D is uncertain. This CDR3 is built from 17 residues. Germline CDR1 reads MDHEN; CDR2 reads SYDVKM. V was pared by 0 bases and J by 2 bases, with 14 bases between. CDR3: CASSLWFGPLGNQPQHF. The CDR3, as DNA: TGTGCCAGCAGTTTATGGTTTGGGCCCTTGGGCAATCAGCCCCAGCATTTT.

The rearrangement uses TRBV18 and TRBJ1-1, with TRBD1 identical over 7 bases. V lost 2 bases to trimming and J lost 11 bases; unmatched junction nucleotides: 8. Germline values: CDR1 KGHSH, CDR2 LQKENI. The CDR3 runs 13 residues. The DNA of the CDR3 is TGTGCCAGCTCACCAGCGACAAGGGGGCTGGCTTTCTTT. Its protein product is CASSPATRGLAFF.

The V gene is TRBV28, the J gene TRBJ2-3; D may be TRBD2 (6 bases). The CDR3 is 12 amino acids. Germline CDR1 MDHEN, CDR2 SYDVKM. V was cut by 8 bases and J by 3 bases, with 9 bases left in between. The CDR3 sequence is CASGGVTDTQYF. The CDR3 DNA sequence: TGTGCCAGCGGCGGGGTGACAGATACGCAGTATTTT.

The rearrangement joins TRBV5-1 to TRBJ1-2; 10 bases fit TRBD1. Looked up from germline, CDR1 is SGHRS and CDR2 is YFSETQ. With V trimmed by 8 bases and J by 6 bases, 13 bases remained unmatched. The CDR3 contains 15 residues. CDR3 DNA sequence: TGCGCCAGTCATATGACAGGGGGCGTCAAGAATGGCTACACCTTC. Encoded protein: CASHMTGGVKNGYTF.

This clone is a singleton in its sample. This sequence joins TRBV19 and TRBJ2-5; no reliable D call. The V end was cut by 5 bases, the J end by 5 bases, with 12 bases between. CDR3 length: 13 amino acids. Per germline, CDR1 LNHDA and CDR2 SQIVND (reference sequence). CDR3 sequence (DNA): TGTGCCAGTAGTCCGGGCCTGGCGGAGACCCAGTACTTC. Translated: CASSPGLAETQYF.

A single count supports this clone. The rearrangement joins TRBV5-1 to TRBJ2-3; D gene unclear. The CDR3 consists of 14 residues. CDR1 is SGHRS, CDR2 YFSETQ, per germline. V lost 5 bases to trimming and J lost 3 bases, with 13 bases between them. This chain's CDR3 is CASRWRGGTDTQYF. CDR3 DNA: TGCGCCAGCAGGTGGCGCGGCGGAACAGATACGCAGTATTTT. The whole variable domain, remainder taken from reference TRBV5-1 and TRBJ2-3, is KAGVTQTPRYLIKTRGQQVTLSCSPISGHRSVSWYQQTPGQGLQFLFEYFSETQRNKGNFPGRFSGRQFSNSRSEMNVSTLELGDSALYLCASRWRGGTDTQYFGPGTRLTVL.

The rearrangement joins TRBV11-2 to TRBJ1-2; a possible D gene is TRBD1 (6 bases). Trimming left V 5 bases short and J 10 bases short, with 17 bases between. The V gene's germline CDR1 is SGHAT and CDR2 FQNNGV. CDR3 length equals 13 residues. CDR3 DNA sequence: TGTGCCAGCAGCCTTGCCCAACAGGGTTACTACACCTTC. Translating gives CASSLAQQGYYTF.

The CDR3 sequence: CASSEKGANTEAFF. The CDR3 coding sequence is TGCGCCAGCAGTGAGAAGGGGGCCAACACTGAAGCTTTCTTT. The chain combines TRBV10-2 with TRBJ1-1, with 7 bases aligning to TRBD1. V trimming: 2 bases; J trimming: 2 bases; junction bases outside the gene matches: 2. CDR1 is WSHSY and CDR2 is SAAADI in the germline V gene. This CDR3 comprises 14 residues.

The chain has TRBV6-4 and TRBJ1-5; TRBD1 aligns across 8 bases. The V gene's germline CDR1 is MRHNA and CDR2 SNTAGT. The CDR3 has 14 residues. The V gene end was trimmed by 6 bases and the J gene end by 6 bases; junction bases not matched to a gene: 7. The CDR3 region is CASSDRGVGQPQHF. DNA of the CDR3: TGTGCCAGCAGCGACAGGGGAGTTGGTCAGCCCCAGCATTTT.

The chain employs TRBV30 and TRBJ1-1; D unclear. Trimming left V 3 bases short and J 6 bases short, with 11 bases between. Germline values: CDR1 GTSNPN, CDR2 SVGIG (reference sequence). The CDR3 consists of 12 residues. The DNA of the CDR3 is TGTGCCTGGAGCCGTAACTCCGCTGAAGCTTTCTTT. Protein product: CAWSRNSAEAFF.

This chain joins TRBV29-1 and TRBJ2-7; TRBD1 might be the D (6 bases). Germline assignment: CDR1 SQVTM and CDR2 ANQGSEA. CDR3 length equals 13 residues. V gave up 1 base and J gave up 6 bases, with 13 bases separating them. CDR3 sequence (DNA): TGCAGCGTTGAAGCGGCAACAGGGCGCGAGCAGTACTTC. Protein: CSVEAATGREQYF.

The V gene is TRBV10-3, the J gene TRBJ2-7, with D possibly being TRBD1 (5 bases). This CDR3 is built from 13 residues. Trimming cost V 2 bases and J 2 bases, with 7 bases left between them. Germline V gene lookup returns CDR1 ENHRY and CDR2 SYGVKD. The CDR3 DNA reads as TGTGCCATCAGTGAGACAGGAACCTACGAGCAGTACTTC. Protein sequence: CAISETGTYEQYF.

The chain combines TRBV28 with TRBJ2-3; 14 positions match TRBD2. The CDR3 is made up of 18 amino acids. The germline CDR1 and CDR2 sequences are MDHEN and SYDVKM. The junction had 8 bases not matched to a gene; V was cut back by 5 bases and J by 1 base. The CDR3 DNA reads TGTGCCAGCAGTGGGGGACTAGCGGGAGTTGGGGGCACAGATACGCAGTATTTT. This encodes CASSGGLAGVGGTDTQYF. Full variable domain (rest looked up from reference TRBV28 and TRBJ2-3): DVKVTQSSRYLVKRTGEKVFLECVQDMDHENMFWYRQDPGLGLRLIYFSYDVKMKEKGDIPEGYSVSREKKERFSLILESASTNQTSMYLCASSGGLAGVGGTDTQYFGPGTRLTVL.

This chain joins TRBV6-5 and TRBJ1-2; tentative D call: TRBD1 (5 bases). There are 15 residues in the CDR3. The germline V and J ends were trimmed by 0 bases and 0 bases, with 8 bases remaining between them. The germline V gene encodes CDR1 MNHEY and CDR2 SVGAGI. The CDR3 coding sequence is TGTGCCAGCAGTTACTCCCCAGGGACTAACTATGGCTACACCTTC. It translates to CASSYSPGTNYGYTF.

This clone was seen a single time. The chain is built from TRBV5-6 and TRBJ1-5; 7 bases align to TRBD1. Germline V gene sequence: CDR1 SGHDT, CDR2 YYEEEE. The CDR3 runs to 16 residues. The V gene end was trimmed by 3 bases and the J gene end by 3 bases; junction bases not matched to a gene: 9. This chain's CDR3 is CASSSRLGGNNQPQHF. CDR3 sequence (DNA): TGTGCCAGCAGCTCGCGTCTAGGGGGCAACAATCAGCCCCAGCATTTT.

The CDR3 sequence is CASSFERGSRGDYGYTF. The CDR3 DNA follows: TGTGCCAGCAGTTTCGAAAGGGGATCCCGGGGAGACTATGGCTACACCTTC. The chain joins TRBV28 to TRBJ1-2; maybe TRBD1 (5 bases). Germline lookup yields CDR1 MDHEN and CDR2 SYDVKM. V shed 3 bases and J shed 3 bases, with 20 bases lying between them. The CDR3 contains 17 residues.

The rearrangement links TRBV3-1 (or the pseudogene TRBV3-2) to TRBJ2-1, with 13 positions matching TRBD2. CDR1 is LGHDT and CDR2 is YNNKEL in the germline V gene (reference sequence). After removal of 4 bases from V and 3 bases from J, the junction contained 6 bases not matched to a gene. The CDR3 covers 17 residues. The CDR3 nucleotides are TGTGCCAGCAGCCCCTTGGGACTAGCGGGGATCTACAATGAGCAGTTCTTC. It codes for CASSPLGLAGIYNEQFF.